This TCR beta chain appears in the sequencing data of a study of response to subunit inactivated influenza vaccine. TCRdb processed the RT-PCR reads anew with MiXCR; each CDR3 protein has one entry. The sample holds 500,000 to 600,000 distinct CDR3 sequences; 6.5% to 8% are singletons and the top ten take 10% to 15%. J lost 4 bases, V lost 3 bases, and 4 bases had no gene match. The germline CDR1 and CDR2 sequences are KGHSH and LQKENI. This CDR3 comprises 15 residues. The chain has TRBV18 and TRBJ2-3; 10 nucleotides align to TRBD2. This receptor was identified in a man in his fifties or sixties who received an inactivated influenza vaccine. This specimen was PBMCs from blood, taken roughly 24 months after vaccination. The chain's CDR3 is CASSPASGGSDTQYF. The CDR3 DNA is TGTGCCAGCTCACCCGCTAGCGGGGGATCAGATACGCAGTATTTT.